The 32 T cell receptor beta chains below come from one sample, sequenced in a study of T cell responses to AZD1222 COVID-19 vaccine. Sequenced by immunoSEQ multiplex PCR; TCRdb stores in-frame clones only, minus some. The sample has 150,000 to 160,000 clones, about nine tenths seen once. Specimen: peripheral blood, collected on day 0 of AZD1222 vaccination. These receptors came from an adult in good health.

This chain uses TRBV12-3 or TRBV12-4 with TRBJ2-1, with D possibly being TRBD1 or TRBD2 (5 bases each). The CDR3 consists of 13 residues. V shed 7 bases and J shed 8 bases, with 15 bases lying between them. CDR3 nucleotides: TGTGCCAGCATGAGGGGTAATACTTATGAGCAGTTCTTC. It specifies CASMRGNTYEQFF.

This clone was seen a few times. The chain carries TRBV24-1 and TRBJ2-7; TRBD1 agrees at 7 bases. Per germline, CDR1 KGHDR and CDR2 SFDVKD. Unmatched junction bases numbered 1, after V lost 5 bases and J lost 1 base. This CDR3 is built from 13 residues. CDR3 sequence (DNA): TGTGCCACCAGTGGACAGGGTTCCTACGAGCAGTACTTC. Protein product: CATSGQGSYEQYF.

The chain couples TRBV27 to TRBJ2-1; TRBD2 matches 12 bases. J lost 0 bases, V lost 7 bases, and 10 bases had no gene match. The V gene's germline CDR1 is MNHEY and CDR2 SMNVEV (reference sequence). The CDR3 is 18 residues long. In DNA, the CDR3 is TGTGCCAGCACCCCCGGACTAGCGGGACCTAGCTCCTACAATGAGCAGTTCTTC. Amino acids: CASTPGLAGPSSYNEQFF.

DNA for the CDR3: TGTGCCAGCAGTTTGCTTGGAGGGGACGAGCAGTACTTC. This translates into CASSLLGGDEQYF. The J gene is TRBJ2-7, the V gene TRBV6-5; D might be TRBD2 (6 bases). CDR3 length: 13 amino acids. CDR1 is MNHEY and CDR2 is SVGAGI in the germline V gene. With 4 bases removed from V and 5 bases from J, the gap between germline ends came to 12 bases.

V gene TRBV27 combines with J gene TRBJ1-1; 9 bases agree with TRBD1. The trim removed 4 bases at V and 0 bases at J, leaving 3 bases unmatched. Per the germline V gene, CDR1 is MNHEY and CDR2 is SMNVEV (reference sequence). CDR3 size: 15 residues. The CDR3 DNA follows: TGTGCCAGCAGTTCCGGGACAGGGATGAACACTGAAGCTTTCTTT. This gives the protein CASSSGTGMNTEAFF.

The rearrangement links TRBV7-2 to TRBJ2-4; TRBD2 aligns across 10 bases. Trimming at V came to 2 bases and at J to 8 bases, leaving 6 bases not matched to a gene. CDR3 length: 15 residues. Germline loops: CDR1 SGHTA, CDR2 FQGNSA. CDR3 bases: TGTGCCAGCAGCTTAAGTCTAGCGGGAGCTGACATTCAGTACTTC. Protein product: CASSLSLAGADIQYF.

This chain uses TRBV7-9 with TRBJ2-5, with 7 bases lining up with TRBD2. The CDR3 sequence is 16 residues long. CDR1 and CDR2 from the germline V gene are SEHNR and FQNEAQ (reference sequence). V lost 3 bases and J lost 2; bases outside the gene matches: 9. For the CDR3, the DNA is TGTGCCAGCAGCTTCCGACAGCGGGGTGAACAAGAGACCCAGTACTTC. As protein: CASSFRQRGEQETQYF.

This sequence joins TRBV24-1 and TRBJ1-1; D not certain. Germline V gene sequence: CDR1 KGHDR, CDR2 SFDVKD. V gave up 0 bases and J gave up 4 bases, with 8 bases separating them. The CDR3 loop spans 14 amino acids. The CDR3 sequence is CATSDLPVLTEAFF. In DNA form, the CDR3 reads TGTGCCACCAGTGATTTGCCCGTACTCACTGAAGCTTTCTTT.

This clone was counted only a few times. The V gene is TRBV5-8, the J gene TRBJ1-2; possible D gene TRBD1, 6 bases. Germline assignment: CDR1 SGHTS and CDR2 YDEGEE. V gave up 2 bases and J gave up 8 bases, with 10 bases separating them. The CDR3 length is 12 residues. Written as DNA, the CDR3 is TGTGCCAGCAGCTTTACAGGGAGAGGCTACACCTTC. Translated, it gives CASSFTGRGYTF.

This chain joins TRBV7-3 and TRBJ2-7; perhaps TRBD1 as D (7 bases). This CDR3 is built from 15 residues. From germline, CDR1 is SGHTA and CDR2 FQGTGA. V was clipped by 1 base and J by 2 bases, with 12 bases between them. CDR3: CASSLRGGTAYEQYF. The CDR3 DNA is TGTGCCAGCAGCTTAAGGGGCGGGACAGCCTACGAGCAGTACTTC.

CDR3 sequence reads: CASSYSWEGVYEQYF. CDR3 DNA sequence: TGTGCCAGCAGTTATTCGTGGGAGGGCGTTTACGAGCAGTACTTC. The chain combines TRBV6-5 with TRBJ2-7; 7 bases fit TRBD2. With V trimmed by 3 bases and J by 4 bases, 9 bases remained unmatched. CDR3 length equals 15 residues. The germline gives CDR1 MNHEY, CDR2 SVGAGI.

The count of this clone is one. The chain uses TRBV10-3 and TRBJ2-1, with 7 positions matching TRBD1. Per the germline V gene, CDR1 is ENHRY and CDR2 is SYGVKD. The trim removed 10 bases at V and 6 bases at J, leaving 3 bases unmatched. This CDR3 contains 11 residues. Here the CDR3 reads CASGTANEQFF. DNA for the CDR3: TGTGCCAGTGGGACAGCCAATGAGCAGTTCTTC.

The chain recombines TRBV11-1 with TRBJ2-7; D remains unclear. V shed 0 bases and J shed 3 bases, with 3 bases lying between them. Germline values: CDR1 SGHAT, CDR2 FQDESV (reference sequence). This CDR3 has 12 amino acids. The CDR3 sequence is CASSLAFYEQYF. CDR3 in DNA: TGTGCCAGCAGCTTAGCCTTCTACGAGCAGTACTTC.

This chain connects TRBV5-6 to TRBJ2-7; perhaps TRBD1 as D (5 bases). Per germline, CDR1 SGHDT and CDR2 YYEEEE. V lost 2 bases, J lost 0 bases, and 12 bases lay in between. The CDR3 is made up of 15 amino acids. This CDR3 reads CASSFRQTLSYEQYF. The CDR3 DNA reads as TGTGCCAGCAGCTTCAGACAGACACTCTCCTACGAGCAGTACTTC.

The chain is built from TRBV6-5 and TRBJ2-7, with D tentatively TRBD2 (5 bases). The germline V gene encodes CDR1 MNHEY and CDR2 SVGAGI. Between the trimmed V and J ends, which lost 4 bases and 0 bases, there was a span of 13 bases. The CDR3 runs to 15 residues. The DNA for the CDR3 is TGTGCCAGCAGTTCTGGCAGACTAAGCTCCTACGAGCAGTACTTC. Protein sequence: CASSSGRLSSYEQYF.

This chain connects TRBV5-6 to TRBJ1-3; D is possibly TRBD1 (5 bases). From germline, CDR1 is SGHDT and CDR2 YYEEEE. V was cut by 2 bases and J by 4 bases, with 10 bases left in between. The CDR3 has 14 amino acids. The CDR3 loop is CASSFISGGNTIYF. In DNA form, the CDR3 reads TGTGCCAGCAGCTTCATCTCAGGGGGAAACACCATATATTTT.

V gene TRBV25-1 combines with J gene TRBJ2-1; D is undetermined. The CDR3 is made up of 17 amino acids. The V end was cut by 2 bases, the J end by 8 bases, with 22 bases between. Per germline, CDR1 MGHDK and CDR2 SYGVNS. The CDR3 nucleotides are TGTGCCAGCAGTGAACAAAACCCCCGGCCCCGTGGGGATGAGCAGTTCTTC. It is translated as CASSEQNPRPRGDEQFF.

The rearrangement joins TRBV7-2 to TRBJ1-1, with D hard to call. V dropped 2 bases and J dropped 0 bases, with 7 bases sitting between them. CDR1 is SGHTA, CDR2 FQGNSA, per germline. This CDR3 is built from 14 residues. CDR3 loop: CASSLQLMNTEAFF. DNA for the CDR3: TGTGCCAGCAGCTTACAGCTCATGAACACTGAAGCTTTCTTT.

CDR3 nucleotides: TGTGCCAGAAGCTTCGGCTCTAGACAGGGTTGGACCTACGAGCAGTACTTC. Translated, it gives CARSFGSRQGWTYEQYF. The V and J genes are TRBV5-3 and TRBJ2-7; 7 bases line up with TRBD1. TRBV5-3 is noted as an ORF with a role that remains uncertain. With V trimmed by 2 bases and J by 2 bases, 13 bases remained unmatched. The CDR3 spans 17 residues.

CDR3 region: CASSPRGGLNTGELFF. CDR3 DNA: TGTGCCAGCAGCCCAAGAGGGGGTCTAAACACCGGGGAGCTGTTTTTT. The chain links TRBV9 to TRBJ2-2, with D tentatively TRBD1 (6 bases). The V and J ends lost 4 bases and 2 bases respectively, with 15 bases between them. This CDR3 spans 16 amino acids. Germline lookup yields CDR1 SGDLS and CDR2 YYNGEE.

This clone has more than one count but fewer than ten. The chain carries TRBV4-3 and TRBJ1-5, with D uncertain. The germline V gene has CDR1 LGHNA and CDR2 YSLEER. V was shortened by 0 bases and J by 4 bases, with 7 bases between the two germline ends. The CDR3 has 14 residues. The chain's CDR3 is CASSQDIGNQPQHF. The CDR3 nucleotides read TGCGCCAGCAGCCAAGATATAGGAAATCAGCCCCAGCATTTT.

The chain employs TRBV7-8 and TRBJ1-5; 10 positions match TRBD1. Germline V lookup: CDR1 SGHVS, CDR2 FQNEAQ. The CDR3 is made up of 15 amino acids. V was pared by 4 bases and J by 6 bases, with 6 bases of the junction left unmatched. CDR3 protein: CASSSGTGVVQPQHF. CDR3 DNA: TGTGCCAGCAGCTCCGGGACAGGGGTGGTTCAGCCCCAGCATTTT.

This clone was detected only once. The chain links TRBV10-2 to TRBJ1-1; D perhaps matches TRBD1 (6 bases). The CDR3 is 15 amino acids. Looked up from germline, CDR1 is WSHSY and CDR2 is SAAADI. V lost 4 bases and J 1 base, leaving 13 bases between the germline ends. CDR3 DNA: TGCGCCAGCAGTGGAGGGACACCCAGGAACACTGAAGCTTTCTTT. This translates into CASSGGTPRNTEAFF.

This chain uses TRBV15 with TRBJ2-5; TRBD2 agrees at 11 bases. In germline, CDR1 is LNHNV, CDR2 YYDKDF (reference sequence). Trimming cost V 4 bases and J 5 bases; bases outside gene matches: 6. The CDR3 is made up of 15 amino acids. CDR3 region: CATSKIAGGPETQYF. CDR3 nucleotide sequence: TGTGCCACCAGCAAGATAGCGGGAGGGCCGGAGACCCAGTACTTC.

CDR3 in DNA: TGTGCCAGCAGCCTTAGAGATGAGCAGTTCTTC. Protein: CASSLRDEQFF. The chain links TRBV14 to TRBJ2-1, with D uncertain. The CDR3 runs to 11 residues. Germline V gives CDR1 SGHDN, CDR2 FVKESK. Trimming removed 4 bases from V and 8 bases from J, with 6 bases in between.

V gene TRBV3-1 (or the pseudogene TRBV3-2) combines with J gene TRBJ2-1; D assignment may be TRBD1 or TRBD2 (5 bases each). Germline V gene lookup returns CDR1 LGHDT and CDR2 YNNKEL (reference sequence). The ends were cut back, 5 bases at V and 9 bases at J, with 20 bases in the middle. CDR3 length equals 15 residues. CDR3 sequence reads: CASSGGRGLRGEQFF. CDR3 in DNA: TGTGCCAGCAGCGGAGGTAGGGGCCTCCGGGGTGAGCAGTTCTTC.

This clone appeared once. The chain recombines TRBV5-6 with TRBJ2-1; D gene unclear. CDR1 is SGHDT and CDR2 is YYEEEE in the germline V gene. The V end lost 5 bases, the J end lost 4 bases, and 10 bases lay between the germline ends. The CDR3 is 13 amino acids. The CDR3 region is CASSLDWYNEQFF. CDR3 nucleotides: TGTGCCAGCAGTCTCGACTGGTACAATGAGCAGTTCTTC.

The chain combines TRBV6-4 with TRBJ2-1; D is unclear. The V end was cut by 6 bases, the J end by 4 bases, with 16 bases between. The CDR3 is 15 amino acids. The germline CDR1 and CDR2 sequences are MRHNA and SNTAGT. CDR3 nucleotide sequence: TGTGCCAGCAGCGTCGTATTGGATGGATACAATGAGCAGTTCTTC. It yields the protein CASSVVLDGYNEQFF.

In its sample, this clone was seen once. The chain employs TRBV24-1 and TRBJ2-7; D is tentatively TRBD1 or TRBD2 (5 bases each). Trimming stripped 6 bases from V and 0 bases from J, with 8 bases between. The CDR3 runs to 13 residues. Per the germline V gene, CDR1 is KGHDR and CDR2 is SFDVKD. In DNA, the CDR3 is TGTGCCACCAGTCGGGGCAGCTCCTACGAGCAGTACTTC. Protein product: CATSRGSSYEQYF.

This clone was seen just once. This chain links TRBV5-6 with TRBJ2-7; D possibly corresponds to TRBD2 (6 bases). V lost 0 bases and J 10 bases, leaving 14 bases between the germline ends. The CDR3 runs to 13 residues. Germline V lookup: CDR1 SGHDT, CDR2 YYEEEE. CDR3 sequence (DNA): TGTGCCAGCAGCTTGGTCGGGGATAGCGGCCAGTACTTC. Protein: CASSLVGDSGQYF.

V is TRBV5-6 and J is TRBJ1-1, with TRBD1 as a possible D gene (5 bases). The CDR3 extends over 15 amino acids. V dropped 0 bases and J dropped 1 base, with 10 bases sitting between them. Germline values: CDR1 SGHDT, CDR2 YYEEEE. The CDR3 DNA reads as TGTGCCAGCAGCTTGGTTTTAAGGGGGAACACTGAAGCTTTCTTT. It specifies CASSLVLRGNTEAFF.

The chain employs TRBV5-1 and TRBJ2-1; 12 bases match TRBD1. J was trimmed by 10 bases and V by 4 bases; bases with no gene match: 15. From germline, CDR1 is SGHRS and CDR2 YFSETQ. CDR3 size: 17 residues. The CDR3 nucleotides are TGCGCCAGCAGCCCCCGGCCGGGACAGGGGGCAGCTCGGGAGCAGTTCTTC. This translates into CASSPRPGQGAAREQFF.